These 10 T cell receptor beta chains were sequenced from one sample in a study of T cells in lung cancer brain metastases. The repertoire was sequenced with immunoSEQ multiplex PCR; TCRdb's copy has only in-frame clones and lacks some. The profile shows over a thousand clones, roughly nine tenths of them singletons. Sequences were obtained from tumor tissue from a brain metastasis. These receptors were taken from a woman aged 50 to 60 with non-small cell lung cancer that had spread to the brain.

The rearrangement uses TRBV6-6 and TRBJ1-2, with 9 bases matching TRBD1. The CDR3 length is 13 residues. V was clipped by 10 bases and J by 1 base; unmatched bases: 4. The germline V gene has CDR1 MNHNY and CDR2 SVGAGI (reference sequence). CDR3 sequence (DNA): TGTGCCACCACAGGGGGCGTTAACTATGGCTACACCTTC. As protein: CATTGGVNYGYTF.

The chain combines TRBV18 with TRBJ2-1; D gene uncertain. Trimming removed 6 bases at V and 0 bases at J, with 18 bases between. Germline CDR1 and CDR2: KGHSH and LQKENI. The CDR3 sequence is 17 residues long. The CDR3 nucleotides read TGTGCCAGCTCGTTCGACCGGACGGTGAGCTCCTACAATGAGCAGTTCTTC. Amino acids: CASSFDRTVSSYNEQFF.

V gene TRBV4-1 combines with J gene TRBJ2-4; 8 bases align to TRBD2. Per the germline V gene, CDR1 is MGHRA and CDR2 is YSYEKL. J gave up 6 bases and V 3 bases, and 10 bases lay outside the gene matches. The CDR3 length is 16 residues. CDR3 DNA: TGCGCCAGCAGCCATCAAGCCGGGACTAGACTAAACATTCAGTACTTC. This sequence encodes CASSHQAGTRLNIQYF.

This clone was counted once. The V call is TRBV18, the J call TRBJ1-6; D is uncertain. CDR3 length: 14 amino acids. The V gene's germline CDR1 is KGHSH and CDR2 LQKENI. The germline V and J ends were trimmed by 2 bases and 4 bases, with 6 bases remaining between them. In DNA, the CDR3 is TGTGCCAGCTCACCAGCTGATTATAATTCACCCCTCCACTTT. Translating gives CASSPADYNSPLHF.

The chain carries TRBV6-5 and TRBJ2-7; the D gene is possibly TRBD1 (6 bases). The germline V and J ends were trimmed by 8 bases and 5 bases, with 16 bases remaining between them. The CDR3 has 13 amino acids. CDR1 is MNHEY, CDR2 SVGAGI, per germline. CDR3 amino acids: CASGGTGFNEQYF. Here the CDR3 DNA reads TGTGCCAGCGGGGGTACAGGGTTCAACGAGCAGTACTTC.

This clone was found once. Germline is not matched at one junction end, which may reflect a read error. The V gene is TRBV11-2, the J gene TRBJ2-1; D possibly matches TRBD1 or TRBD2 (5 bases each). Per the germline V gene, CDR1 is SGHAT and CDR2 is FQNNGV. CDR3 length: 12 amino acids. The CDR3 spells CASSSPPGPTVF. DNA of the CDR3: TGTGCCAGCAGCTCGCCGCCGGGACCTACGGTCTTC. Supplemented by reference TRBV11-2 and TRBJ2-1, the full variable domain reads EAGVAQSPRYKIIEKRQSVAFWCNPISGHATLYWYQQILGQGPKLLIQFQNNGVVDDSQLPKDRFSAERLKGVDSTLKIQPAKLEDSAVYLCASSSPPGPTVFGPGTRLTVL.

V gene TRBV6-6 combines with J gene TRBJ1-1, with D maybe TRBD1 (5 bases). V was trimmed by 5 bases and J by 8 bases, leaving 12 bases between them. Germline CDR1 reads MNHNY; CDR2 reads SVGAGI (reference sequence). The CDR3 consists of 12 residues. CDR3 amino acids: CASSGPGREAFF. The DNA of the CDR3 is TGTGCCAGCAGTGGCCCAGGGAGGGAAGCTTTCTTT.

J is TRBJ2-7 and V is TRBV7-6, with D maybe TRBD1 (6 bases). CDR1 SGHVS and CDR2 FNYEAQ come from the germline V gene. This CDR3 has 13 residues. The V end lost 8 bases, the J end lost 2 bases, and 13 bases lay between the germline ends. Here the CDR3 DNA reads TGTGCCAGCGGGGACACAGGAACCTACGAGCAGTACTTC. Translated, it gives CASGDTGTYEQYF.

The CDR3 DNA is TGTGCCAGCAGCGTAGGGTCCCTAGCTCAAGAGACCCAGTACTTC. Protein sequence: CASSVGSLAQETQYF. The V call is TRBV9, the J call TRBJ2-5; tentative D call: TRBD2 (5 bases). The V end lost 0 bases, the J end lost 2 bases, and 11 bases lay between the germline ends. The CDR3 has 15 amino acids. The germline gives CDR1 SGDLS, CDR2 YYNGEE.

The chain uses TRBV28 and TRBJ1-3; 8 nucleotides agree with TRBD1. The germline V gene encodes CDR1 MDHEN and CDR2 SYDVKM. This CDR3 region has 15 residues. The V segment lost 6 bases and the J segment 1 base; nucleotides outside the gene matches: 5. CDR3 region: CASSKQGGSGNTIYF. CDR3 DNA sequence: TGTGCCAGCAGCAAACAGGGGGGGTCTGGAAACACCATATATTTT. Full variable domain (outside the CDR3, taken from reference TRBV28 and TRBJ1-3): DVKVTQSSRYLVKRTGEKVFLECVQDMDHENMFWYRQDPGLGLRLIYFSYDVKMKEKGDIPEGYSVSREKKERFSLILESASTNQTSMYLCASSKQGGSGNTIYFGEGSWLTVV.